This passage covers 32 T cell receptor beta chains from one sample sequenced in a study of identical twins. TCRdb processed the 5' RACE reads anew with MiXCR; each CDR3 protein has one entry. The sample holds roughly 350,000 distinct CDR3 sequences; roughly 9% are singletons and the top ten take around 8.6%. Material: naive T cells sorted from blood. All receptors come from a woman aged 45-65 years in good health.

Only a few counts were recorded for this clonotype. The CDR3: CSVTIGQLNQPQHF. The CDR3 DNA follows: TGCAGCGTGACGATAGGACAGCTCAATCAGCCCCAGCATTTT. The chain uses TRBV29-1 and TRBJ1-5; D is possibly TRBD1 (6 bases). The CDR3 runs to 14 residues. V lost 6 bases and J 3 bases, leaving 15 bases between the germline ends. The germline CDR1 and CDR2 sequences are SQVTM and ANQGSEA.

The chain has TRBV9 and TRBJ1-4, with D hard to call. The length of the CDR3 is 16 residues. Trimming removed 4 bases at V and 3 bases at J, with 16 bases between. Per the germline V gene, CDR1 is SGDLS and CDR2 is YYNGEE. The CDR3 is CASSPWPLSANEKLFF. CDR3 coding DNA: TGTGCCAGCAGCCCTTGGCCCCTGAGCGCTAATGAAAAACTGTTTTTT. Filled out from reference TRBV9 and TRBJ1-4, the complete variable domain reads DSGVTQTPKHLITATGQRVTLRCSPRSGDLSVYWYQQSLDQGLQFLIQYYNGEERAKGNILERFSAQQFPDLHSELNLSSLELGDSALYFCASSPWPLSANEKLFFGSGTQLSVL.

This clonotype was seen more than once but under ten times. V is TRBV25-1 and J is TRBJ2-5; a weak D match, TRBD2 (6 bases). CDR1 is MGHDK and CDR2 is SYGVNS in the germline V gene. Trimming removed 0 bases at V and 4 bases at J, with 12 bases between. This CDR3 spans 15 amino acids. CDR3 DNA: TGTGCCAGCAGTGAATATATGCGGGGACCAGAGACCCAGTACTTC. This encodes CASSEYMRGPETQYF.

This clonotype was recorded a few times. This chain uses TRBV12-3 or TRBV12-4 with TRBJ2-3; no definite D call. This CDR3 comprises 15 residues. V was pared by 6 bases and J by 2 bases, with 15 bases between. Written as DNA, the CDR3 is TGTGCCAGCAGCAGACCTTCTTTCCTCACAGATACGCAGTATTTT. Translation: CASSRPSFLTDTQYF.

This clonotype was seen many times. This chain connects TRBV9 to TRBJ2-7, with D uncertain. CDR1 SGDLS and CDR2 YYNGEE come from the germline V gene. Trimming left V 4 bases short and J 4 bases short, with 12 bases between. The length of the CDR3 is 13 residues. DNA for the CDR3: TGTGCCAGCAGCTTTTCCCCCCTTTACGAGCAGTACTTC. Amino acid sequence: CASSFSPLYEQYF.

This clonotype was detected a few times. V is TRBV5-1 and J is TRBJ2-2; 8 nucleotides agree with TRBD2. The CDR3 has 16 residues. Germline trimming cut 7 bases from V and 7 bases from J; bases unmatched to any gene: 15. CDR1 and CDR2 (germline): SGHRS, YFSETQ. Here the CDR3 reads CASAEGGRPVGGELFF. The CDR3 region has the DNA TGCGCCAGCGCGGAAGGCGGGAGGCCCGTTGGCGGGGAGCTGTTTTTT. Filled out from reference TRBV5-1 and TRBJ2-2, the complete variable domain reads KAGVTQTPRYLIKTRGQQVTLSCSPISGHRSVSWYQQTPGQGLQFLFEYFSETQRNKGNFPGRFSGRQFSNSRSEMNVSTLELGDSALYLCASAEGGRPVGGELFFGEGSRLTVL.

This clonotype was seen a handful of times. Here the CDR3 reads CASTTGGDYNEQFF. For the CDR3, the DNA is TGTGCCAGCACCACTGGGGGGGACTACAATGAGCAGTTCTTC. This chain uses TRBV9 with TRBJ2-1; 7 bases map to TRBD2. Germline V gene lookup returns CDR1 SGDLS and CDR2 YYNGEE. The CDR3 loop spans 14 amino acids. The V segment lost 6 bases and the J segment 3 bases; nucleotides outside the gene matches: 6.

The chain carries TRBV12-3 or TRBV12-4 and TRBJ2-6; 13 nucleotides agree with TRBD2. V shed 8 bases, J shed 1 base, and the junction held 8 bases outside the gene matches. The CDR3 contains 18 residues. CDR3: CASRRTSGRESGANVLTF. CDR3 nucleotides: TGTGCCAGCCGCCGGACTAGCGGGAGAGAATCTGGGGCCAACGTCCTGACTTTC.

This chain links TRBV5-1 with TRBJ2-3; D possibly corresponds to TRBD1 (5 bases). V was pared by 3 bases and J by 3 bases, with 20 bases between. Germline loops: CDR1 SGHRS, CDR2 YFSETQ. The CDR3 consists of 17 residues. As DNA, the CDR3 is TGCGCCAGCAGCTCAAATGCAGGGTTCCCGAGGACAGATACGCAGTATTTT. As protein: CASSSNAGFPRTDTQYF. The complete variable domain, with remaining parts taken from reference TRBV5-1 and TRBJ2-3, reads KAGVTQTPRYLIKTRGQQVTLSCSPISGHRSVSWYQQTPGQGLQFLFEYFSETQRNKGNFPGRFSGRQFSNSRSEMNVSTLELGDSALYLCASSSNAGFPRTDTQYFGPGTRLTVL.

This clonotype was counted ten times or more. The chain couples TRBV6-1 to TRBJ1-1; D uncertain. The CDR3 runs to 14 residues. Trimming took off 6 bases at V and 5 bases at J, with 16 bases between the two ends. Germline V gene lookup returns CDR1 MNHNS and CDR2 SASEGT. CDR3 sequence (DNA): TGTGCCAGCAGGAGGATACCCATCGGGACTGAAGCTTTCTTT. This sequence encodes CASRRIPIGTEAFF.

This clonotype came up many times. V and J are TRBV29-1 and TRBJ2-3; no clear D. The CDR3 contains 10 residues. Per germline, CDR1 SQVTM and CDR2 ANQGSEA. The V end was cut by 7 bases, the J end by 4 bases, with 6 bases between. CDR3 protein: CSARSDTQYF. In nucleotides, the CDR3 is TGCAGCGCTAGATCAGATACGCAGTATTTT.

This clonotype was observed a handful of times. This sequence joins TRBV7-2 and TRBJ2-2; the D is unclear. CDR3 length: 13 amino acids. The V end lost 2 bases, the J end lost 8 bases, and 9 bases lay between the germline ends. From germline, CDR1 is SGHTA and CDR2 FQGNSA. The CDR3 loop reads CASSLILEGELFF. CDR3 in DNA: TGTGCCAGCAGCTTAATATTGGAGGGGGAGCTGTTTTTT.

This clonotype was seen at least ten times. One junction end disagrees with the germline gene, perhaps due to a read error. V and J are TRBV29-1 and TRBJ2-4; TRBD2 matches at 8 bases. The CDR3 has 11 amino acids. From germline, CDR1 is SQVTM and CDR2 ANQGSEA. The chain's CDR3 is CSVGEPGTRVF. CDR3 bases: TGCAGCGTTGGGGAGCCCGGGACTAGGGTTTTC.

The gene calls are TRBV20-1 and TRBJ2-5; D may be TRBD2 (5 bases). V shed 5 bases and J shed 0 bases, with 10 bases lying between them. CDR1 and CDR2 from the germline V gene are DFQATT and SNEGSKA (reference sequence). The CDR3 length is 13 residues. CDR3 region: CSADERNQETQYF. CDR3 in DNA: TGCAGTGCTGACGAGCGGAACCAAGAGACCCAGTACTTC.

In this sample, this clonotype turned up many times. The V call is TRBV6-6, the J call TRBJ2-4; 9 bases line up with TRBD1. The CDR3 spans 15 residues. Germline values: CDR1 MNHNY, CDR2 SVGAGI (reference sequence). Unmatched junction bases numbered 10, after V lost 5 bases and J lost 8 bases. CDR3 region: CASSKLGTGTHIQYF. The DNA of the CDR3 is TGTGCCAGCAGTAAACTAGGGACAGGGACCCACATTCAGTACTTC.

The V gene is TRBV10-2, the J gene TRBJ2-3, with a tentative D call TRBD1 (5 bases). Deletions cut 8 bases from V and 2 bases from J, with 14 bases between. The germline V gene encodes CDR1 WSHSY and CDR2 SAAADI. The CDR3 runs 14 residues. CDR3 in amino acids: CASSVGADTDTQYF. CDR3 nucleotides: TGCGCCAGCTCCGTAGGGGCCGACACAGATACGCAGTATTTT.

V gene TRBV20-1 combines with J gene TRBJ2-3; D unresolved. V dropped 0 bases and J dropped 10 bases, with 14 bases sitting between them. This CDR3 has 13 residues. Per germline, CDR1 DFQATT and CDR2 SNEGSKA (reference sequence). DNA for the CDR3: TGCAGTGCTAGAGACCCATATTCCTTAGCGCAGTATTTT. Translated, it gives CSARDPYSLAQYF.

This clonotype came up many times. The chain is built from TRBV12-3 or TRBV12-4 and TRBJ1-4; D gene unclear. CDR3 length equals 13 residues. Trimming took off 8 bases at V and 0 bases at J, with 7 bases between the two ends. DNA for the CDR3: TGTGCCAGCTCTCTGGCAACTAATGAAAAACTGTTTTTT. Translated, it gives CASSLATNEKLFF.

CDR3 sequence: CASRPPGDLAKNIQYF. The CDR3 DNA sequence: TGTGCCAGCAGACCCCCCGGCGATCTAGCCAAAAACATTCAGTACTTC. The chain uses TRBV6-5 and TRBJ2-4; D call uncertain. CDR1 and CDR2 (germline): MNHEY, SVGAGI. This CDR3 region has 16 residues. V was cut by 6 bases and J by 0 bases, with 15 bases left in between.

The V call is TRBV12-3 or TRBV12-4, the J call TRBJ2-7, with 7 nucleotides matching TRBD2. V lost 5 bases and J lost 4; bases outside the gene matches: 11. The CDR3 sequence is 15 residues long. CDR3 protein: CASSQSGTLTYEQYF. CDR3 DNA: TGTGCCAGCAGTCAAAGCGGGACCCTAACATACGAGCAGTACTTC.

This clonotype turned up a few times. The chain joins TRBV25-1 to TRBJ2-7; a possible D gene is TRBD2 (7 bases). Germline values: CDR1 MGHDK, CDR2 SYGVNS. With 6 bases removed from V and 3 bases from J, the gap between germline ends came to 12 bases. CDR3 size: 13 residues. In DNA form, the CDR3 reads TGTGCCAGCAGAGGGGGGGCCGTCTACGAGCAGTACTTC. This codes for CASRGGAVYEQYF.

V usage is TRBV29-1 and J usage is TRBJ2-3; TRBD2 matches at 11 bases. CDR1 SQVTM and CDR2 ANQGSEA come from the germline V gene. Trimming took 4 bases from V and 4 from J; bases not matched to a gene: 4. The CDR3 has 14 residues. This chain's CDR3 is CSVVLAGVADTQYF. The CDR3 DNA reads TGCAGCGTTGTACTAGCGGGAGTAGCAGATACGCAGTATTTT.

Ten or more counts support this clonotype. V usage is TRBV29-1 and J usage is TRBJ2-7; 7 bases align to TRBD2. V was clipped by 4 bases and J by 6 bases; unmatched bases: 3. The germline V gene encodes CDR1 SQVTM and CDR2 ANQGSEA. The CDR3 is made up of 11 amino acids. CDR3 coding DNA: TGCAGCGTTGGGGGGGGGACCGAGCAGTACTTC. As protein: CSVGGGTEQYF.

This sequence joins TRBV4-1 and TRBJ2-1; 8 bases match TRBD2. Germline V gives CDR1 MGHRA, CDR2 YSYEKL. The CDR3 is 17 amino acids. V was pared by 1 base and J by 7 bases, with 12 bases of the junction left unmatched. CDR3 sequence: CASSQGEAGAGKNEQFF. The CDR3 DNA sequence: TGCGCCAGCAGCCAAGGCGAAGCGGGGGCGGGTAAGAATGAGCAGTTCTTC.

J is TRBJ2-7 and V is TRBV12-3 or TRBV12-4, with D possibly matching TRBD1 (5 bases). The CDR3 spans 11 residues. V was shortened by 6 bases and J by 8 bases, with 11 bases between the two germline ends. CDR3 sequence reads: CASSPRTQQYF. The CDR3 bases are TGTGCCAGCAGCCCTCGGACACAGCAGTACTTC.

This clonotype was observed a handful of times. V usage is TRBV5-1 and J usage is TRBJ2-3; 13 bases map to TRBD2. The CDR3 has 17 residues. Trimming at V came to 6 bases and at J to 3 bases, leaving 10 bases not matched to a gene. Looked up from germline, CDR1 is SGHRS and CDR2 is YFSETQ. The CDR3 coding sequence is TGCGCCAGCACTGGAACTAGCGGGAGGGCCGAGACAGATACGCAGTATTTT. This codes for CASTGTSGRAETDTQYF.

The sample holds many counts of this clonotype. This chain connects TRBV4-1 to TRBJ2-7; no definite D call. The CDR3 has 13 residues. The germline V gene has CDR1 MGHRA and CDR2 YSYEKL. The V end lost 1 base, the J end lost 6 bases, and 10 bases lay between the germline ends. CDR3: CASSQGARVEQYF. The CDR3 nucleotides are TGCGCCAGCAGCCAAGGGGCAAGAGTCGAGCAGTACTTC.

The CDR3 protein is CSVYLSNNYGYTF. For the CDR3, the DNA is TGCAGCGTCTACCTATCGAATAACTATGGCTACACCTTC. The chain recombines TRBV29-1 with TRBJ1-2, with D uncertain. This CDR3 comprises 13 residues. Germline lookup yields CDR1 SQVTM and CDR2 ANQGSEA. V lost 6 bases, J lost 1 base, and 12 bases lay in between. Full variable domain (rest looked up from reference TRBV29-1 and TRBJ1-2): SAVISQKPSRDICQRGTSLTIQCQVDSQVTMMFWYRQQPGQSLTLIATANQGSEATYESGFVIDKFPISRPNLTFSTLTVSNMSPEDSSIYLCSVYLSNNYGYTFGSGTRLTVV.

This clonotype was counted only a few times. The chain recombines TRBV11-2 with TRBJ2-5; TRBD1 might be the D (6 bases). CDR3 length: 11 amino acids. The V and J ends lost 2 bases and 10 bases respectively, with 8 bases between them. Germline values: CDR1 SGHAT, CDR2 FQNNGV. The DNA of the CDR3 is TGTGCCAGCAGCTTAAAAGGGGGCCAGTACTTC. Its translation: CASSLKGGQYF.

This clonotype was detected a few times. The chain uses TRBV7-9 and TRBJ2-1; 7 bases match TRBD2. The V and J ends lost 5 bases and 5 bases, in that order; junction bases with no gene match: 9. The CDR3 sequence is 15 residues long. CDR1 is SEHNR and CDR2 is FQNEAQ in the germline V gene (reference sequence). The CDR3 here is CASSTTRGSDNEQFF. In DNA form, the CDR3 reads TGTGCCAGCAGCACAACCCGCGGGAGCGACAATGAGCAGTTCTTC.

The table lists this clonotype with a few counts. The J gene is TRBJ2-2, the V gene TRBV27; tentatively, D is TRBD2 (6 bases). CDR3 length equals 15 residues. Between the trimmed V and J ends, which lost 7 bases and 0 bases, there was a span of 12 bases. The germline CDR1 and CDR2 sequences are MNHEY and SMNVEV (reference sequence). The chain's CDR3 is CASMGWRANTGELFF. The CDR3 bases are TGTGCCAGCATGGGCTGGAGGGCGAACACCGGGGAGCTGTTTTTT.

This rearrangement joins TRBV5-1 to TRBJ2-2, with a tentative D call TRBD1 (5 bases). From germline, CDR1 is SGHRS and CDR2 YFSETQ. The CDR3 is 15 amino acids. The germline V and J ends were trimmed by 4 bases and 1 base, with 11 bases remaining between them. The CDR3 bases are TGCGCCAGCAGCCCGACAGAGTTGAACACCGGGGAGCTGTTTTTT. This gives the protein CASSPTELNTGELFF.